The rows below give T cell receptor beta chains drawn from one sample of a study of shared clonotypes between healthy human individuals. Generated by immunoSEQ multiplex PCR, the TCRdb table keeps only in-frame clones and is missing some. Of hundreds of thousands of clones listed, roughly 79% were seen once; the top ten hold approximately 12%. The sequenced sample was PBMCs. These receptors originate from a woman in her thirties or forties in good health. Some clones in this sample may be carry-over from other donors' samples. Both conserved end residues are part of each CDR3. The order of the fields is V gene, J gene, clone size, D gene, CDR3 protein, CDR3 DNA. A D gene is named only where the DNA matches it firmly. Size tells how often a clone was seen (once, few, many) or the class of an expanded clone, and some rows leave it out.

TRBV29-1	TRBJ1-2	.	.	CSARTEPYGYTF	TGCAGCGCAAGAACGGAGCCCTATGGCTACACCTTC
TRBV7-8	TRBJ2-1	.	.	CASSLAVGVKYNEQFF	TGTGCCAGCAGCTTAGCGGTGGGAGTTAAATACAATGAGCAGTTCTTC
TRBV12-5	TRBJ2-2	.	TRBD2	CASGLVLAGAHTGELFF	TGTGCTAGTGGTTTGGTTCTAGCGGGAGCCCACACCGGGGAGCTGTTTTTT
TRBV29-1	TRBJ1-5	.	.	CSALQRAFGQPQHF	TGCAGCGCTCTACAGCGGGCCTTCGGTCAGCCCCAGCATTTT
TRBV2	TRBJ2-7	.	.	CASRDDYEQYF	TGTGCCAGCCGGGACGACTACGAGCAGTACTTC
TRBV7-2	TRBJ2-2	.	TRBD1	CASSLEGANTGELFF	TGTGCCAGCAGCTTAGAGGGGGCTAACACCGGGGAGCTGTTTTTT
TRBV10-2	TRBJ1-2	.	.	CASSDGSNYGYTF	TGCGCCAGCAGTGATGGCAGCAACTATGGCTACACCTTC
TRBV19	TRBJ2-7	few	.	CATHAPDRRYEQYF	TGTGCCACTCATGCCCCCGACAGACGATACGAGCAGTACTTC
TRBV5-4	TRBJ1-2	.	.	CASSLGSNYGYTF	TGTGCCAGCAGCTTGGGCAGTAACTATGGCTACACCTTC
TRBV4-3	TRBJ2-2	.	TRBD1	CASSHTSTGGALGELFF	TGCGCCAGCAGCCACACCTCGACAGGGGGCGCGCTCGGGGAGCTGTTTTTT
TRBV2	TRBJ2-5	few	.	CASSEALPDALGYF	TGTGCCAGCAGTGAAGCGCTTCCGGACGCCTTGGGGTACTTC
TRBV15	TRBJ2-7	.	.	CATSTPLGETREQYF	TGTGCCACCAGTACCCCCCTGGGGGAGACTCGGGAGCAGTACTTC
TRBV30	TRBJ1-5	.	TRBD1	CAWRGQGNQPQHF	TGTGCCTGGCGAGGACAGGGTAATCAGCCCCAGCATTTT